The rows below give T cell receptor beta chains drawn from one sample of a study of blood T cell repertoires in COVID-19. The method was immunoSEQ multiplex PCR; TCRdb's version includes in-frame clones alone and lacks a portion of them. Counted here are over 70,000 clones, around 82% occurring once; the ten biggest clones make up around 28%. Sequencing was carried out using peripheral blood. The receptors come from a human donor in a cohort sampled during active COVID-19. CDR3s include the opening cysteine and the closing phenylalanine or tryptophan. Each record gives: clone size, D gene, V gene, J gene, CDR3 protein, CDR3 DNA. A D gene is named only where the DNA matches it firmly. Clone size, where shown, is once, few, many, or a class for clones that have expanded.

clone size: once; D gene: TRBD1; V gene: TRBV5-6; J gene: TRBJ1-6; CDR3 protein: CASSSRQGYGSPLHF; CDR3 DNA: TGTGCCAGCAGCTCTCGACAGGGGTACGGTTCACCCCTCCACTTT
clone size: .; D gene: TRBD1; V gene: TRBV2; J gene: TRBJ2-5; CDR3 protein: CASGDRGIGTQYF; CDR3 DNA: TGTGCCAGCGGGGACAGGGGCATAGGGACCCAGTACTTC
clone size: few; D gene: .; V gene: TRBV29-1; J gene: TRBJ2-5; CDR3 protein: CSVVVPGVKTQYF; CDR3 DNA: TGCAGCGTTGTAGTGCCAGGGGTCAAGACCCAGTACTTC
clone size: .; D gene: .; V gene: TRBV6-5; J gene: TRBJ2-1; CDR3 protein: CASNGGGPLNKQFF; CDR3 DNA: TGTGCCAGCAATGGTGGTGGGCCCCTCAATAAGCAGTTCTTC
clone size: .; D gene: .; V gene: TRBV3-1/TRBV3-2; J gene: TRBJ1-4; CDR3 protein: CASSQLRSEKLFF; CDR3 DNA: TGTGCCAGCAGCCAGTTGCGATCGGAAAAACTGTTTTTT
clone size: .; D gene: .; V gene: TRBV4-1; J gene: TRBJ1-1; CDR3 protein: CASSQDGAGNTEAFF; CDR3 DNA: TGCGCCAGCAGCCAAGATGGGGCAGGGAACACTGAAGCTTTCTTT
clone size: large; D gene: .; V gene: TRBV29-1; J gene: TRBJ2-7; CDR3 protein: CSVEGQAPYEQYF; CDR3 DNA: TGCAGCGTAGAGGGCCAAGCTCCCTACGAGCAGTACTTC
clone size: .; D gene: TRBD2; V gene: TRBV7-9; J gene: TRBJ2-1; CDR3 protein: CASSSGILGTSGYNEQFF; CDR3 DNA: TGTGCCAGCAGCTCAGGCATACTCGGGACTAGCGGATACAATGAGCAGTTCTTC
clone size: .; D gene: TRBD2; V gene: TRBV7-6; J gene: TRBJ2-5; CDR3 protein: CASSYRRTSSLETQYF; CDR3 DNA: TGTGCCAGCAGCTACAGAAGGACTAGCTCACTGGAGACCCAGTACTTC
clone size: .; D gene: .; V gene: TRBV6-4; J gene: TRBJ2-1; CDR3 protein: CASRKEGSSNNEQFF; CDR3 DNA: TGTGCCAGCAGAAAGGAGGGGAGCTCGAACAATGAGCAGTTCTTC
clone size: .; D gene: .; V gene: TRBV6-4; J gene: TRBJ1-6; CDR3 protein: CASSELGSGSPLHF; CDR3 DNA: TGTGCCAGCAGTGAACTAGGGTCTGGGTCACCCCTCCACTTT
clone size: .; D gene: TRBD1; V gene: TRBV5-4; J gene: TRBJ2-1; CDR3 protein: CASSPDRGSYNEQFF; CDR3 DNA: TGTGCCAGCAGCCCGGACAGGGGATCCTACAATGAGCAGTTCTTC
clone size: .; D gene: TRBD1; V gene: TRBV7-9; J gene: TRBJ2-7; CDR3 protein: CASSLAMTGRLAYEQYF; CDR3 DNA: TGTGCCAGCAGCTTAGCGATGACAGGGCGGCTTGCCTACGAGCAGTACTTC
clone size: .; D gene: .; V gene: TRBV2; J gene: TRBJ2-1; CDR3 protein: CASSWTDYNEQFF; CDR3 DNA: TGTGCCAGCAGCTGGACAGACTACAATGAGCAGTTCTTC
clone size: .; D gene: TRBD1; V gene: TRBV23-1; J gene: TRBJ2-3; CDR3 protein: CASSQSTGGGGDTQYF; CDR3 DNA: TGCGCCAGCAGTCAATCGACAGGGGGCGGAGGAGATACGCAGTATTTT
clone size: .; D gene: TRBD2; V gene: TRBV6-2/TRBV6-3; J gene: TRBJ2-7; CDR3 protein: CASSYRKQRGYSYEQYF; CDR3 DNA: TGTGCCAGCAGTTACCGTAAACAGCGGGGCTACTCCTACGAGCAGTACTTC
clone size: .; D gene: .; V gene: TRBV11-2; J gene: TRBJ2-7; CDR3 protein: CASSSDRSSYEQYF; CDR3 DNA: TGTGCCAGCAGCTCAGACCGGAGCTCCTACGAGCAGTACTTC
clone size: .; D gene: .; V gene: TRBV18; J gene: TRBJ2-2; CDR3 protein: CASSPQGNTGELFF; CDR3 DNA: TGTGCCAGCTCCCCTCAGGGTAACACCGGGGAGCTGTTTTTT
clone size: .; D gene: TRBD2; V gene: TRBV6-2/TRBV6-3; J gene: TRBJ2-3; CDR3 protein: CASSYQLAGPFSTDTQYF; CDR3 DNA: TGTGCCAGCAGTTACCAGCTAGCGGGGCCCTTTAGCACAGATACGCAGTATTTT
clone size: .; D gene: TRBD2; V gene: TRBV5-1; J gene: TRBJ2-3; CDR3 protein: CASSSTSGGDTQYF; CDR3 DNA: TGCGCCAGCAGCTCGACTAGCGGGGGGGATACGCAGTATTTT
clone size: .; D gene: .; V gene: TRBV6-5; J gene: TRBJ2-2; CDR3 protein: CASRHPLGAGELFF; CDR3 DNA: TGTGCCAGCAGGCACCCCTTAGGGGCCGGGGAGCTGTTTTTT
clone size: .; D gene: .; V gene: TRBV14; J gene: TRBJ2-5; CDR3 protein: CASSQDSYRETQYF; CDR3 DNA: TGTGCCAGCAGCCAAGATTCCTATCGTGAGACCCAGTACTTC
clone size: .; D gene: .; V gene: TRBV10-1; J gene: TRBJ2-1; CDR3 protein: CATRCGGDFSSYNEQFF; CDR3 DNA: TGCGCCACCAGATGCGGGGGCGACTTTAGCTCCTACAATGAGCAGTTCTTC
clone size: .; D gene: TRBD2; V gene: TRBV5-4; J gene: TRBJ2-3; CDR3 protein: CASSLGGRAADTQYF; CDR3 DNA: TGTGCCAGCAGCTTGGGGGGGAGGGCCGCAGATACGCAGTATTTT
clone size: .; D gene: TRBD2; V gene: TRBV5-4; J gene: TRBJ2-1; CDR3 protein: CASSVRLAGDNEQFF; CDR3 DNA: TGTGCCAGCAGCGTTAGACTAGCGGGGGACAATGAGCAGTTCTTC
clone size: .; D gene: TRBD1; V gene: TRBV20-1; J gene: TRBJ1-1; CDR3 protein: CSARRTGATFF; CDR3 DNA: TGCAGTGCTAGGAGGACAGGGGCAACTTTCTTT
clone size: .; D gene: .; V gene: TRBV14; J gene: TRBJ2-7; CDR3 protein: CASSQGPGKNYEQYF; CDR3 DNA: TGTGCCAGCAGCCAAGGCCCCGGGAAAAACTACGAGCAGTACTTC
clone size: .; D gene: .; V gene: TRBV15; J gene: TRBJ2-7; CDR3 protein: CATSSQGVYEQYF; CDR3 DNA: TGTGCCACCAGCAGCCAGGGCGTCTACGAGCAGTACTTC
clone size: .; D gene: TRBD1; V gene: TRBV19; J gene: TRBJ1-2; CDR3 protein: CASSKQGAPGYGYTF; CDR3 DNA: TGTGCCAGTAGTAAGCAGGGGGCGCCTGGCTATGGCTACACCTTC
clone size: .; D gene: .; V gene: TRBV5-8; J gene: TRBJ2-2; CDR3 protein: CASSLGQLNTGELFF; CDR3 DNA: TGTGCCAGCAGCTTGGGACAGCTTAACACCGGGGAGCTGTTTTTT
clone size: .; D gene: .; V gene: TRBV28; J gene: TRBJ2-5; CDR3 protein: CASSPRVRETQYF; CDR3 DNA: TGTGCCAGCAGTCCGAGGGTGAGAGAGACCCAGTACTTC
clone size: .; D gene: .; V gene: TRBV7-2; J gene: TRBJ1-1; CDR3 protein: CASSSAGVTEAFF; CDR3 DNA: TGTGCCAGCAGCTCTGCGGGGGTGACTGAAGCTTTCTTT
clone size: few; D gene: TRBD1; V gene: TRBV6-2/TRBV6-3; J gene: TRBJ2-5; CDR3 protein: CASSYGGQGVETQYF; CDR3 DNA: TGTGCCAGCAGTTACGGGGGACAGGGCGTGGAGACCCAGTACTTC
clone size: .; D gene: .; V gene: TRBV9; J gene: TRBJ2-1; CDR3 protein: CASSVAKGALVNEQFF; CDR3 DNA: TGTGCCAGCAGCGTAGCTAAAGGGGCGTTAGTCAATGAGCAGTTCTTC
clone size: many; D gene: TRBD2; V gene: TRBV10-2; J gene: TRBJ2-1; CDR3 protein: CASILAPGGHTEQFF; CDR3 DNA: TGCGCCAGCATCCTCGCCCCGGGGGGGCACACTGAGCAGTTCTTC
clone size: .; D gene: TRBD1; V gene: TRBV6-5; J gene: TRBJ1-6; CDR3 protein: CASSYSTGGASSPLHF; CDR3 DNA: TGTGCCAGCAGTTACTCTACAGGGGGCGCGTCTTCACCCCTCCACTTT
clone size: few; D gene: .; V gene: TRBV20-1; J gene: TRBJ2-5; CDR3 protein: CSASSQETQYF; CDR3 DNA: TGCAGTGCTTCTTCGCAAGAGACCCAGTACTTC
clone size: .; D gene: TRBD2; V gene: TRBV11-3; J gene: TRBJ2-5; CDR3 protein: CASSLGGTYRGAQYF; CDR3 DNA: TGTGCCAGCAGCTTGGGGGGGACTTACCGCGGGGCCCAGTACTTC
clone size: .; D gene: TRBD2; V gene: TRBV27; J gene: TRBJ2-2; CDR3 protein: CASRVLTSGGNTGELFF; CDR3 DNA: TGTGCCAGCAGGGTATTGACTAGCGGGGGGAACACCGGGGAGCTGTTTTTT
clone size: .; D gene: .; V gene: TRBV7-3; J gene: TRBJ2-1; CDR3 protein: CASSLAGSSYNEQFF; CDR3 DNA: TGTGCCAGCAGCTTGGCGGGGAGCTCCTACAATGAGCAGTTCTTC
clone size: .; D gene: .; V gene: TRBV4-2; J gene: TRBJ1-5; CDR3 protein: CASSPRVQGNQPQHF; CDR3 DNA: TGTGCCAGCAGCCCCAGGGTCCAGGGCAATCAGCCCCAGCATTTT
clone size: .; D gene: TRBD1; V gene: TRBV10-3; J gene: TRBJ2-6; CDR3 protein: CAISETAGGPSNVLTF; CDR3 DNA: TGTGCCATCAGTGAGACGGCAGGGGGACCGTCTAACGTCCTGACTTTC
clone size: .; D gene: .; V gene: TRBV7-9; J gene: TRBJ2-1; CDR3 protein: CASSPRTSNSYNEQFF; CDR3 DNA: TGTGCCAGCAGCCCGCGTACTTCAAACTCCTACAATGAGCAGTTCTTC
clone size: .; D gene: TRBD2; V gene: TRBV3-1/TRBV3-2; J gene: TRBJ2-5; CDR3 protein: CASSQEASGLSGETQYF; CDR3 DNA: TGTGCCAGCAGCCAAGAGGCTAGCGGGCTGAGTGGGGAGACCCAGTACTTC
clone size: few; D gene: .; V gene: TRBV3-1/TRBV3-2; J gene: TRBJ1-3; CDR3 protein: CASSRREESHRLSGNTIYF; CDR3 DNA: TGTGCCAGCAGCCGTCGGGAGGAGTCGCACAGGCTCTCTGGAAACACCATATATTTT
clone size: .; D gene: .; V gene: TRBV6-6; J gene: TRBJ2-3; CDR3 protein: CASNGGGADTQYF; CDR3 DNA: TGTGCCAGCAATGGCGGGGGCGCAGATACGCAGTATTTT
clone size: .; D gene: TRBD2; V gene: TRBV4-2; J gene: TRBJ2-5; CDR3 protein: CASSQVPFGGGALGTQYF; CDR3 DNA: TGTGCCAGCAGCCAAGTTCCCTTTGGCGGGGGGGCCTTGGGGACCCAGTACTTC
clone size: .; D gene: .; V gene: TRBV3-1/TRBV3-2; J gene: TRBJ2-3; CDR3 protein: CASSQVEGGPMYF; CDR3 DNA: TGTGCCAGCAGCCAAGTCGAGGGGGGGCCCATGTATTTT
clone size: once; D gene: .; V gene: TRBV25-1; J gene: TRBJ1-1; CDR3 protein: CASSEFARASGTAEAFF; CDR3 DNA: TGTGCCAGCAGTGAATTCGCGAGGGCAAGCGGAACCGCTGAAGCTTTCTTT
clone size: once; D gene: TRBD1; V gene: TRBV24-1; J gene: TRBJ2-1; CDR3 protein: CATSEGQGARSNEQFF; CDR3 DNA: TGTGCCACCAGTGAGGGACAGGGGGCGAGGTCGAATGAGCAGTTCTTC